This T cell receptor beta chain was found in a study of Graves' ophthalmopathy and Graves' hyperthyroidism. For the study at large: Stable hyperthyroidism was defined by absence of ophthalmopathy within 18 months of follow-up.

Beta-chain TCR CDR3 regions were amplified from RNA transcripts. HTBI-primed RT-PCR formed the first round, and a multiplex PCR formed the second. TCRdb itself ran the multiplex PCR reads through MiXCR, one entry per CDR3 protein. This sample has around 1,200,000 distinct CDR3 sequences, with roughly two fifths found just once. Hyperthyroidism cases were recent diagnoses of under 2 months' duration in people aged 18 to 65. Enrollment excluded any patients with other autoimmune diseases, uncontrolled infections, pregnancy or lactation. V gave up 8 bases and J gave up 9 bases, with 17 bases separating them. The CDR3 is made up of 14 amino acids. CDR1 and CDR2 (germline): SNHLY, FYNNEI. Study-wide points: Among thyroid clonotypes expanded above 0.001 frequency, most also appeared in blood.

Comments on this clonotype: Its antigen is as yet unknown.

The V and J genes are TRBV2 and TRBJ1-6, with D hard to call. Sequences were obtained from peripheral blood or thyroid tissue (not recorded which). The TCR was taken from an adult man with Graves' hyperthyroidism. CDR3 bases: TGTGCCAGCCTAGCGGTCGTTGAGTTTTCACCCCTCCACTTT. Protein product: CASLAVVEFSPLHF.